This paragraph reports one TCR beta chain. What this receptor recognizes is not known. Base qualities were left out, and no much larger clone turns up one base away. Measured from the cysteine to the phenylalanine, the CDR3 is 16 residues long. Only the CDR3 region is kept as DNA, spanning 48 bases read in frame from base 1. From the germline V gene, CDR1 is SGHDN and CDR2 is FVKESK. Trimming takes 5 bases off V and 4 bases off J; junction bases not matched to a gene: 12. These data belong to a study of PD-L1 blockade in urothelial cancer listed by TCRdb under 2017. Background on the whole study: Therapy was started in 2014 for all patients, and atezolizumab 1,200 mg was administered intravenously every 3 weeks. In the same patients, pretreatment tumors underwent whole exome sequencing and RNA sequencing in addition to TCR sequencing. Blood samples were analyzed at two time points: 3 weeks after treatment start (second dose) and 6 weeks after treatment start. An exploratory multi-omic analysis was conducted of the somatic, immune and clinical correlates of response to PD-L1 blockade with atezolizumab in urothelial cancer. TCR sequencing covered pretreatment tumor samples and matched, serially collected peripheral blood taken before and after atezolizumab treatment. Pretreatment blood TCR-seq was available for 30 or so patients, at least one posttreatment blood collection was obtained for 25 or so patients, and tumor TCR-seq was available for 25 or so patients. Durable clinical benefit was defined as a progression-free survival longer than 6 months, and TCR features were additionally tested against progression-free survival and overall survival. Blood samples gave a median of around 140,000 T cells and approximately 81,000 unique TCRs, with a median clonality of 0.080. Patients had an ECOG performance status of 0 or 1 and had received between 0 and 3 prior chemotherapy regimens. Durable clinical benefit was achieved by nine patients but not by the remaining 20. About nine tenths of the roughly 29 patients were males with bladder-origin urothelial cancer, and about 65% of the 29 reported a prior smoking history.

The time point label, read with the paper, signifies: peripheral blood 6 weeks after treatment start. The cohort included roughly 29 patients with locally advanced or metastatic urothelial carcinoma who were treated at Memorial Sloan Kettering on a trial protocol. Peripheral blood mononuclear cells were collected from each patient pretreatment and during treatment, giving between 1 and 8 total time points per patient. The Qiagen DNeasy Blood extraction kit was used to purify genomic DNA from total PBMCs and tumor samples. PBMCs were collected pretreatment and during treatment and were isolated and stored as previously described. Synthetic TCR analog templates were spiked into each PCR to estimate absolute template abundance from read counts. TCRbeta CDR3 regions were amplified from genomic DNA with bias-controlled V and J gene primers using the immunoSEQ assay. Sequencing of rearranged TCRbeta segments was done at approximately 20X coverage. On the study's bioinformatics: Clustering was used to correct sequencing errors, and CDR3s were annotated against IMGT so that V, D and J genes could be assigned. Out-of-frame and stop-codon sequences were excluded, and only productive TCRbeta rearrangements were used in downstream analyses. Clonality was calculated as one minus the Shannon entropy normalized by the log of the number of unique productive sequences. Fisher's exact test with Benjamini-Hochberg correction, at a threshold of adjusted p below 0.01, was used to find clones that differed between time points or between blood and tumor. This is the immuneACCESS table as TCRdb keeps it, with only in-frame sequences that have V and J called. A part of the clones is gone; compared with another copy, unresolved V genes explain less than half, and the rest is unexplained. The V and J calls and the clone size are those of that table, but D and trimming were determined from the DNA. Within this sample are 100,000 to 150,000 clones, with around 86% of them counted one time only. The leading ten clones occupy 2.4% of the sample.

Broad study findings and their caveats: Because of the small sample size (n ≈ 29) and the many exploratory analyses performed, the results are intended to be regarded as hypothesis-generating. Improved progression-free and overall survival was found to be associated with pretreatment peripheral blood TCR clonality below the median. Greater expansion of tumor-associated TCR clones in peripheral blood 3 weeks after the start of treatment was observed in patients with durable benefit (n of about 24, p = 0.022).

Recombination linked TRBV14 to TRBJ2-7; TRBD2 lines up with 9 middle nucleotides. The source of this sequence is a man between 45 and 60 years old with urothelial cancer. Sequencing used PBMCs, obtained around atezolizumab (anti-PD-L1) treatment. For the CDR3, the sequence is CASSWGAGGPSYEQYF. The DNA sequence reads TGTGCCAGCAGCTGGGGCGCGGGAGGGCCCTCGTACGAGCAGTACTTC.